This T cell receptor beta chain is from a study of vaccination and CD4 T cells after COVID-19. Overall study: Overlapping spike peptides of SARS-CoV-2, HCoV-NL63, HCoV-OC43 and HCoV-229E were used, and cells were stimulated with them.

The V gene's germline CDR1 is LNHNV and CDR2 YYDKDF (reference sequence). CDR3 length equals 16 residues. V was shortened by 2 bases and J by 8 bases, with 21 bases between the two germline ends. As to treatment: 10-day PBMC culture with coronavirus spike peptide pools or control peptides (ViraFEST assay). This clonotype was seen a few times. Its antigen is still unknown. Cultured CD4+ T-cell DNA underwent Oncomine TCR Beta short-read sequencing. TCRdb recomputed calls from the PCR reads with MiXCR, one row per CDR3 protein. The table shows 15,000 to 20,000 distinct CDR3 sequences, with around half occurring only once.

The receptor's source is a human donor who had recovered from COVID-19. The chain has TRBV15 and TRBJ1-2; D is possibly TRBD1 (6 bases). The sample here was CD4+ T cells from blood, cultured in vitro, taken before SARS-CoV-2 vaccination. The CDR3 spells CATSRLPGGRNGGYTF. DNA of the CDR3: TGTGCCACCAGCAGATTACCCGGGGGGCGGAACGGCGGCTACACCTTC.